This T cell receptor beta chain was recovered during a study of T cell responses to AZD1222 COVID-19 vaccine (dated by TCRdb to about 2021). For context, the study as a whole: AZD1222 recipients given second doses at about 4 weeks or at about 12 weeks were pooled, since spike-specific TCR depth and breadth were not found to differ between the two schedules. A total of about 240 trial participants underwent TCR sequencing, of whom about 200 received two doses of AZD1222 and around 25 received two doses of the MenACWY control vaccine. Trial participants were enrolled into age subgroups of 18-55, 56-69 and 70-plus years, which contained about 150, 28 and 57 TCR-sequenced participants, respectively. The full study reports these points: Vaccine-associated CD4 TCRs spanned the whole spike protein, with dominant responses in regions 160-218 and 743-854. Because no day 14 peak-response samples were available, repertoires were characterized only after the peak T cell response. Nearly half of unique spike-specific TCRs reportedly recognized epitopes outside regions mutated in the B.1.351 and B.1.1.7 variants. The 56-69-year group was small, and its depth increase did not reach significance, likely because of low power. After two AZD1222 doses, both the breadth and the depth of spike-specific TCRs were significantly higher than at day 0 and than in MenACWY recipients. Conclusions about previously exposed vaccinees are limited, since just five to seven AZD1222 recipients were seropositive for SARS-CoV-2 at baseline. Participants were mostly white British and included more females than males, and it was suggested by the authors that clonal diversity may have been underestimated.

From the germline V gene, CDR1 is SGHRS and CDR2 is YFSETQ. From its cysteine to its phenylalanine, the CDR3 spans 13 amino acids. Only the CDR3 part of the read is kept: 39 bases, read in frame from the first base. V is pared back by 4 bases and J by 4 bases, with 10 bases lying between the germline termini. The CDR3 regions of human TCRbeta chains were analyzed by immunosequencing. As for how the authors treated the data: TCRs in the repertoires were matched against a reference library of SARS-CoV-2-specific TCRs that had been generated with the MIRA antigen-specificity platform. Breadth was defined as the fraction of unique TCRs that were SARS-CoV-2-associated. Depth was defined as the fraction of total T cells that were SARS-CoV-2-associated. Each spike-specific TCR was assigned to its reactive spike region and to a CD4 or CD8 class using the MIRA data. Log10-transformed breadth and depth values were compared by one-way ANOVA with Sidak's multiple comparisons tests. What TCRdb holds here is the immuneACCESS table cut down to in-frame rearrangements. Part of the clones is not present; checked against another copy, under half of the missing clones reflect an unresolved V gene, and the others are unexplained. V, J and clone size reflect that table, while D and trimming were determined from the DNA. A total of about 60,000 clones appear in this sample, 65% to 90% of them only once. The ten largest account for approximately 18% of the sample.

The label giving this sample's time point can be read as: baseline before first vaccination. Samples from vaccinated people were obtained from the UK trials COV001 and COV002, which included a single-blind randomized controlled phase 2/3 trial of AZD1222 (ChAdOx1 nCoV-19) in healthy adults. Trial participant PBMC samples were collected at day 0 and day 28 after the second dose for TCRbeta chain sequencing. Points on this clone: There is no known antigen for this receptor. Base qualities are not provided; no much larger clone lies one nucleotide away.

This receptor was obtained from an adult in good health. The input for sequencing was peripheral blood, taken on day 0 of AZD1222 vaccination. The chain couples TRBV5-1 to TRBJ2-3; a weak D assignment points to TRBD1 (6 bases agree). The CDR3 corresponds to CASSPRGPDTQYF. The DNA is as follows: TGCGCCAGCAGCCCCAGGGGCCCAGATACGCAGTATTTT. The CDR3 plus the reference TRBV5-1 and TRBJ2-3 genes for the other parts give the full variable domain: KAGVTQTPRYLIKTRGQQVTLSCSPISGHRSVSWYQQTPGQGLQFLFEYFSETQRNKGNFPGRFSGRQFSNSRSEMNVSTLELGDSALYLCASSPRGPDTQYFGPGTRLTVL.